The 6 T cell receptor beta chains below were found in one sample sequenced in a study of T cell responses to AZD1222 COVID-19 vaccine. Data came from immunoSEQ multiplex PCR; TCRdb stores just in-frame clones and leaves some out. The table lists 95,000 to 150,000 clones, around 87% of them singletons. The sample in question was peripheral blood, obtained on day 0 of AZD1222 vaccination. These receptors originate from an adult in good health.

The J gene is TRBJ1-5, the V gene TRBV27, with D possibly TRBD1 on 5 matching bases. Germline values: CDR1 MNHEY, CDR2 SMNVEV (reference sequence). V dropped 7 bases and J dropped 0 bases, with 19 bases sitting between them. This CDR3 comprises 17 residues. CDR3 in DNA: TGTGCCAGCACCCCTATCGGGCAGGGTTATAGCAATCAGCCCCAGCATTTT. Translation: CASTPIGQGYSNQPQHF.

Note on this clone: The junction shows a germline mismatch at one end, possibly a read error. The chain has TRBV29-1 and TRBJ2-1; possible D gene TRBD1, 5 bases. Germline V gene lookup returns CDR1 SQVTM and CDR2 ANQGSEA. There are 13 residues in the CDR3. The CDR3 spells CSVPVRAYDEQFF. CDR3 coding DNA: TGCAGCGTACCAGTCAGGGCCTACGATGAGCAGTTCTTC.

J is TRBJ1-3 and V is TRBV6-5; 7 bases map to TRBD1. V lost 7 bases, J lost 0 bases, and 6 bases stayed unmatched. Germline loops: CDR1 MNHEY, CDR2 SVGAGI. The CDR3 is 15 amino acids. The CDR3 nucleotides read TGTGCCAGCACCCCGGGACAGAACTCTGGAAACACCATATATTTT. Its protein product is CASTPGQNSGNTIYF.

Here the CDR3 reads CASSQGQGSSGNTIYF. DNA for the CDR3: TGTGCCAGCTCACAGGGACAGGGGAGCTCTGGAAACACCATATATTTT. This rearrangement joins TRBV18 to TRBJ1-3; 10 bases are shared with TRBD1. The CDR3 sequence is 16 residues long. The V gene end was trimmed by 4 bases and the J gene end by 0 bases; junction bases not matched to a gene: 3. In germline, CDR1 is KGHSH, CDR2 LQKENI. The whole variable domain, filled in from reference TRBV18 and TRBJ1-3, reads NAGVMQNPRHLVRRRGQEARLRCSPMKGHSHVYWYRQLPEEGLKFMVYLQKENIIDESGMPKERFSAEFPKEGPSILRIQQVVRGDSAAYFCASSQGQGSSGNTIYFGEGSWLTVV.

This clone occurred once. The chain recombines TRBV5-1 with TRBJ2-7, with 9 nucleotides matching TRBD1. Germline trimming cut 1 base from V and 1 base from J; bases unmatched to any gene: 3. CDR1 is SGHRS, CDR2 YFSETQ, per germline. This CDR3 is 15 amino acids long. The DNA of the CDR3 is TGCGCCAGCAGCTTGAGGGGACAGGGATCCTACGAGCAGTACTTC. Translating gives CASSLRGQGSYEQYF.

V is TRBV19 and J is TRBJ1-1, with no clear D. Germline CDR1 LNHDA, CDR2 SQIVND (reference sequence). The CDR3 consists of 14 residues. V gave up 7 bases and J gave up 2 bases, with 14 bases separating them. CDR3 region: CASISGGINTEAFF. Here the CDR3 DNA reads TGTGCCAGTATCTCGGGTGGCATCAACACTGAAGCTTTCTTT.